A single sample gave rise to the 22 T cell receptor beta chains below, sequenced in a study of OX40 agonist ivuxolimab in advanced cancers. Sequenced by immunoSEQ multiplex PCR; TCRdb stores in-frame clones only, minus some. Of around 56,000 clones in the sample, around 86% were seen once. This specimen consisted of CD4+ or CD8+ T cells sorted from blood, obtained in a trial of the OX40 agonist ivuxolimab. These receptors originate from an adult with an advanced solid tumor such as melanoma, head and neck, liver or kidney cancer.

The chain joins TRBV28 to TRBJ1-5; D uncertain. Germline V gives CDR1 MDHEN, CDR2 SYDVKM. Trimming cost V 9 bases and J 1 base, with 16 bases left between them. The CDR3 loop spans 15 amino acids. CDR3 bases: TGTGCCAGTGGGGTAACGGGCAGAAGCAATCAGCCCCAGCATTTT. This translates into CASGVTGRSNQPQHF.

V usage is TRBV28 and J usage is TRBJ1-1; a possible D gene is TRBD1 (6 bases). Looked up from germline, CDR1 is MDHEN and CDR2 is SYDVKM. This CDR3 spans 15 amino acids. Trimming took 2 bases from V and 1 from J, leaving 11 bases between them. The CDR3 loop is CASSLRGAENTEAFF. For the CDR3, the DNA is TGTGCCAGCAGTTTAAGGGGGGCCGAGAACACTGAAGCTTTCTTT.

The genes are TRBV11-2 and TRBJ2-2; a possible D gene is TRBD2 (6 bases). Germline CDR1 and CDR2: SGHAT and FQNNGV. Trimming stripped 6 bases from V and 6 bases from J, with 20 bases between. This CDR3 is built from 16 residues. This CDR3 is CASRKVRGPRSGELFF. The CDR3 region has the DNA TGTGCCAGCAGAAAAGTGCGGGGACCTCGATCCGGGGAGCTGTTTTTT.

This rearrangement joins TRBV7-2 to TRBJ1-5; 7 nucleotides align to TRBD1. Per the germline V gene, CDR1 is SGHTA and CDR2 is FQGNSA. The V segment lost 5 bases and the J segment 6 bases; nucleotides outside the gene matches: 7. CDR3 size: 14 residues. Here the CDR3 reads CASSPDRVGQPQHF. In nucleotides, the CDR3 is TGTGCCAGCAGCCCCGACAGGGTAGGTCAGCCCCAGCATTTT.

This CDR3 is CASSFTGRTDTQYF. The CDR3 nucleotides are TGTGCCAGCAGCTTCACAGGGAGAACAGATACGCAGTATTTT. The gene calls are TRBV7-3 and TRBJ2-3; tentatively, D is TRBD1 (6 bases). This CDR3 region has 14 residues. Trimming took 3 bases from V and 3 from J, leaving 10 bases between them. Per germline, CDR1 SGHTA and CDR2 FQGTGA.

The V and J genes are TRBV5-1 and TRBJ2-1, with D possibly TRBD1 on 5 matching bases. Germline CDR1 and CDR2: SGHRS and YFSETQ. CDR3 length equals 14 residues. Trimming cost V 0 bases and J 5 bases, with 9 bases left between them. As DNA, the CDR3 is TGCGCCAGCAGCTTGGAGGGGCTACACAATGAGCAGTTCTTC. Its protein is CASSLEGLHNEQFF.

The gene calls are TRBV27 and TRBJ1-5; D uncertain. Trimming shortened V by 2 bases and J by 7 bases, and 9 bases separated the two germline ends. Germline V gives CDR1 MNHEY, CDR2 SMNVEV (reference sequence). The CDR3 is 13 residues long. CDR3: CASSLEGFQPQHF. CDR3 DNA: TGTGCCAGCAGTTTAGAAGGATTCCAGCCCCAGCATTTT.

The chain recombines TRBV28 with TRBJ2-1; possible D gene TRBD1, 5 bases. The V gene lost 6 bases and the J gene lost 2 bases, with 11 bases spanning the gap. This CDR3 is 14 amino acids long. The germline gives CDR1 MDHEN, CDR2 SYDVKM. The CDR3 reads CASRLGVAYNEQFF. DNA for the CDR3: TGTGCCAGCAGGCTAGGGGTTGCCTACAATGAGCAGTTCTTC. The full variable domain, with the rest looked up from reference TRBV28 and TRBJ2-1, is DVKVTQSSRYLVKRTGEKVFLECVQDMDHENMFWYRQDPGLGLRLIYFSYDVKMKEKGDIPEGYSVSREKKERFSLILESASTNQTSMYLCASRLGVAYNEQFFGPGTRLTVL.

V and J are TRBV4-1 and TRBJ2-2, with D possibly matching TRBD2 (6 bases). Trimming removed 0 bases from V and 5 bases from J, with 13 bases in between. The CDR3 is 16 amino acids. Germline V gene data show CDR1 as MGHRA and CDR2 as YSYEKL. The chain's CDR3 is CASSQDQASGTGELFF. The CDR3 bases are TGCGCCAGCAGCCAAGATCAGGCGAGCGGGACCGGGGAGCTGTTTTTT.

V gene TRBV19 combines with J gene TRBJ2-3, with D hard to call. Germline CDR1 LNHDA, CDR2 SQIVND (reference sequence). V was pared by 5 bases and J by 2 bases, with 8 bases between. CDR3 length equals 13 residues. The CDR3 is CASSSYLTDTQYF. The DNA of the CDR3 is TGTGCCAGTAGTTCCTACCTCACAGATACGCAGTATTTT.

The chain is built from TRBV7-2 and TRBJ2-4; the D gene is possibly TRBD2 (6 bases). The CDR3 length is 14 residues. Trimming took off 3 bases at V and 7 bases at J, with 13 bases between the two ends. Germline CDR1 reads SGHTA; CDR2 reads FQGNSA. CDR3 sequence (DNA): TGTGCCAGCAGCTTTGGAGGGAGCGTGAACATTCAGTACTTC. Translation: CASSFGGSVNIQYF.

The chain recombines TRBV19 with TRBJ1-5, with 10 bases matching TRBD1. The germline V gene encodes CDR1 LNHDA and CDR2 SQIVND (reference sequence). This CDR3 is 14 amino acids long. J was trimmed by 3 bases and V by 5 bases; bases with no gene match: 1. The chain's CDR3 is CASSDRGLNQPQHF. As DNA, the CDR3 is TGTGCCAGTAGTGACAGGGGGCTCAATCAGCCCCAGCATTTT.

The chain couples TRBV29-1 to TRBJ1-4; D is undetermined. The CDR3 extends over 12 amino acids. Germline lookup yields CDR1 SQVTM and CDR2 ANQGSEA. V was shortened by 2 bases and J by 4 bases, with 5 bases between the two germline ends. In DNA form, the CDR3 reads TGCAGCGTTGAACCACGTAATGAAAAACTGTTTTTT. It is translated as CSVEPRNEKLFF.

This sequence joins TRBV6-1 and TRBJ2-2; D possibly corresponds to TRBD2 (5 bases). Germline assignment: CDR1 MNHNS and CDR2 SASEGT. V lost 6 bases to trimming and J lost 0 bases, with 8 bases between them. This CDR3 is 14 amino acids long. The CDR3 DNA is TGTGCCAGCAGCGGGGAATCGAACACCGGGGAGCTGTTTTTT. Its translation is CASSGESNTGELFF.

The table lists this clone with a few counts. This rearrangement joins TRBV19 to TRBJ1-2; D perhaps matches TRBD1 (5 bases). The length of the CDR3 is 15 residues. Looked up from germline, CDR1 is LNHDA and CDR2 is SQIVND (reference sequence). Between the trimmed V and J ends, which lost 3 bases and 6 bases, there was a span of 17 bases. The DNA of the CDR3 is TGTGCCAGTAGTATCAGGGCGGGAGTCAATAATGGCTACACCTTC. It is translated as CASSIRAGVNNGYTF.

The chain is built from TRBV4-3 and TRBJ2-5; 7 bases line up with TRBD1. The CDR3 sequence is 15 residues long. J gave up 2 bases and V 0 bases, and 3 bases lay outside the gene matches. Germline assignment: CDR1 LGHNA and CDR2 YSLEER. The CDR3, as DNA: TGCGCCAGCAGCCAAGATTGGACAGGACAAGAGACCCAGTACTTC. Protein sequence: CASSQDWTGQETQYF.

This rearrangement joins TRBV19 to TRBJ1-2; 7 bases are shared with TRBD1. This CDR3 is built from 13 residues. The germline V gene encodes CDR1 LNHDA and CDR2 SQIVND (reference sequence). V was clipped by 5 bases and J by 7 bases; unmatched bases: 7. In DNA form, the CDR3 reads TGTGCCAGTAGTCCCGCCGACAGGGCTGGCTACACCTTC. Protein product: CASSPADRAGYTF. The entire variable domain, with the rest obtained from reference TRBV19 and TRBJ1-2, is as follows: DGGITQSPKYLFRKEGQNVTLSCEQNLNHDAMYWYRQDPGQGLRLIYYSQIVNDFQKGDIAEGYSVSREKKESFPLTVTSAQKNPTAFYLCASSPADRAGYTFGSGTRLTVV.

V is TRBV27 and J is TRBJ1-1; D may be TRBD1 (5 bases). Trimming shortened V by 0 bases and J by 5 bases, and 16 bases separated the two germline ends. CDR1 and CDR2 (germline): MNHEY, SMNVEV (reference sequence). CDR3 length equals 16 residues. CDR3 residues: CASSLSVPGQGTEAFF. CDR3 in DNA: TGTGCCAGCAGTTTATCGGTTCCAGGGCAGGGAACTGAAGCTTTCTTT.

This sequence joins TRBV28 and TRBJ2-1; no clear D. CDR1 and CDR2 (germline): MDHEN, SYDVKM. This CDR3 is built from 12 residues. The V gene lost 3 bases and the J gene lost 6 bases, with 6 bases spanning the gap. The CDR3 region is CASSFFLNEQFF. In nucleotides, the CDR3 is TGTGCCAGCAGTTTCTTCCTCAATGAGCAGTTCTTC.

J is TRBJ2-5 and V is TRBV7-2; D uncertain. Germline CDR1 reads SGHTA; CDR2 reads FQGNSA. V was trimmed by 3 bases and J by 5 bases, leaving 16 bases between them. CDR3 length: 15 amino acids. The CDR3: CASSFYWASAETQYF. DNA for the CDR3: TGTGCCAGCAGCTTTTATTGGGCGTCAGCGGAGACCCAGTACTTC.

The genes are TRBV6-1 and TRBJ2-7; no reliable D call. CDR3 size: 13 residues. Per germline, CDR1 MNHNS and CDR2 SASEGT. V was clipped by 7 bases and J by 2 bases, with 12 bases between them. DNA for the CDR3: TGTGCCAGCATCTTGACGGTGCCCTACGAGCAGTACTTC. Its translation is CASILTVPYEQYF.

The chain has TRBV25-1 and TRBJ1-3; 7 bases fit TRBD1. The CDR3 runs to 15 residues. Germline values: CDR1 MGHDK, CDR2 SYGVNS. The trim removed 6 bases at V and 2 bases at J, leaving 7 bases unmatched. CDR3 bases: TGTGCCAGCAGGGAGGGGACAGCTGCTGGAAACACCATATATTTT. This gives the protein CASREGTAAGNTIYF.